This T cell receptor beta chain was identified during a study of T cell responses to AZD1222 COVID-19 vaccine. CDR1 is SGHTA and CDR2 is FQGTGA in the germline V gene. The ends lost 5 bases at V and 7 bases at J; junction bases unmatched: 5. The CDR3 sequence is 14 residues long. The repertoire was sequenced with immunoSEQ multiplex PCR; TCRdb's copy has only in-frame clones and lacks some. Among 92,000 or so clones listed, around 91% were seen once. This TCR was recovered from an adult who received the AZD1222 COVID-19 vaccine. This chain joins TRBV7-3 and TRBJ1-6, with 7 bases identical to TRBD1. The sample here was peripheral blood, taken 28 days after the second AZD1222 dose. The CDR3 spells CASSLQGWNSPLHF. The CDR3 nucleotides read TGTGCCAGCAGCCTACAGGGGTGGAATTCACCCCTCCACTTT.